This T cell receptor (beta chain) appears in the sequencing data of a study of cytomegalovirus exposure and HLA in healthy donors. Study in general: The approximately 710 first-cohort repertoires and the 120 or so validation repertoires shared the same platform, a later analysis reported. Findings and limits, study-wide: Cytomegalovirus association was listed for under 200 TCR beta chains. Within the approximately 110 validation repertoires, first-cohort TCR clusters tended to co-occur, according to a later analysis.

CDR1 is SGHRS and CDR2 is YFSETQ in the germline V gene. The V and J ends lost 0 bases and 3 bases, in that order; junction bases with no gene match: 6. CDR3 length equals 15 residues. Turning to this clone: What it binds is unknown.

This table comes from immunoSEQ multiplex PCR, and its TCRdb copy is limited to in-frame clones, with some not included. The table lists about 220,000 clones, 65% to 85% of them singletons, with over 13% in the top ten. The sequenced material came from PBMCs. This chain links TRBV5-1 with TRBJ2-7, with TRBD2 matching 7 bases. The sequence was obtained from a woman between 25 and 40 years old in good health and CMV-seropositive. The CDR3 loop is CASSLESSGGYEQYF. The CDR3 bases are TGCGCCAGCAGCTTGGAGTCTAGCGGAGGCTACGAGCAGTACTTC.